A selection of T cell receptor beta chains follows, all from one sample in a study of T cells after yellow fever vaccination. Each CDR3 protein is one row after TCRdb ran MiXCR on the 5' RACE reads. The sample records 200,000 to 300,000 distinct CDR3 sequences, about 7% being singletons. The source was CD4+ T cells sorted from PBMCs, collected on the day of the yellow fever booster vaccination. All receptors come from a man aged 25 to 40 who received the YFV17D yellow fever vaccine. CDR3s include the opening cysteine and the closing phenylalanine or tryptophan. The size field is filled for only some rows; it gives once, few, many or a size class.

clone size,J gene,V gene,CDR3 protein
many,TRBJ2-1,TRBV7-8,CASSPQREPYNEQFF
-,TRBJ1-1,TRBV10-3,CAIKAGIDHTEAFF
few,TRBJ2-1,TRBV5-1,CASSLIPQGEQFF
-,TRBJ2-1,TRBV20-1,CSARGGSGYNEQFF
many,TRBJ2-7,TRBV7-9,CASSLHLTGKDEQYF
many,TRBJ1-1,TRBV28,CASRRVTEAFF
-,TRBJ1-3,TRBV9,CASSVAANSGNTIYF
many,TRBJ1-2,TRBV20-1,CSASSGTGYTF
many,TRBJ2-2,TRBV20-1,CSASASGRAGDTGELFF
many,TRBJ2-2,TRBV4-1,CASSQGVRVFPGELFF
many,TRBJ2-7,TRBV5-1,CASSLWGEQYF
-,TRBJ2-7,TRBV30,CAWSLPGGSEQYF
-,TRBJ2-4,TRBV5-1,CASSLGLLGKNIQYF
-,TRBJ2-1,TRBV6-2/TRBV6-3,CASSKNLAGYEQFF
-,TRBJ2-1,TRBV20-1,CSARVRGTSGYNEQFF
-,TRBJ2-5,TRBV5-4,CASSLGLAIQETQYF
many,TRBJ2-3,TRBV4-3,CASSQVQGSTDTQYF
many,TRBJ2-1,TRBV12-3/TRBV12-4,CASRQYNLQGAPYNEQFF
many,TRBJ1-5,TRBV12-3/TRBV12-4,CASTRQGGNQPQHF
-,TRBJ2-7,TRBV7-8,CASSPSLREGGAYEQYF
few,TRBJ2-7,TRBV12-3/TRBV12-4,CASSFGNSYEQYF
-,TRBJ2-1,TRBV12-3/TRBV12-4,CASISRLAENNEQFF
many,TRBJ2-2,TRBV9,CASSSRQGSTGELFF
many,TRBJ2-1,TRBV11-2,CASSPGTGVWVQFF
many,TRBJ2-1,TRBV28,CASTEKGFRSYNEQFF
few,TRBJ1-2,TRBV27,CASSLSRGIYGYTF
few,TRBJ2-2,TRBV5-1,CASSLEGTRPGTGELFF
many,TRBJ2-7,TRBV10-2,CASSRTKTGVAYEQYF
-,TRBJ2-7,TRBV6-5,CASSYSISGTLSYEQYF
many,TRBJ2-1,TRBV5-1,CASSLFGTSGKVKQFF
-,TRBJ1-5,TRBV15,CATSRDLRQPQHF
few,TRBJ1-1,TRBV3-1,CASSHVGMNTEAFF
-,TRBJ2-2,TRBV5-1,CASSLDYRVGELFF
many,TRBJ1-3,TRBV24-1,CATSEGTPQGNTIYF
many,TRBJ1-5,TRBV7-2,CASSLTAYEPQHF
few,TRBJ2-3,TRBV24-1,CATSTASDSTDTQYF
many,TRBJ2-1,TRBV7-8,CASSLETSPTSYNEQFF
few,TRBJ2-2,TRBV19,CASSIVKTSNTGELFF
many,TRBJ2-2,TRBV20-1,CSARQGHTGELFF
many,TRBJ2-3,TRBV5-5,CASSFVGTGTDTQYF
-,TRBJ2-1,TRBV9,CASSVSYNEQFF
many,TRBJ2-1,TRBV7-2,CASSFGLAGNEQFF
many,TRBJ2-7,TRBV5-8,CASSSRDRYREQYF
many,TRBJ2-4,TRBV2,CASSPGQLIAKNIQYF
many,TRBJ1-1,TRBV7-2,CASSSQGVNTEAFF
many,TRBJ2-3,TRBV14,CASSRRTENTDTQYF
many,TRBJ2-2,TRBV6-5,CASSSRLAGEAGELFF
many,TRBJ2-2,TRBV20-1,CSARDAGNTGELFF
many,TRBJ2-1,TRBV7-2,CASSSGSGRIYNEQFF
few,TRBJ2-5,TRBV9,CASSPHTYQETQYF
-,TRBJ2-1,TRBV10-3,CAISDVLAGYNEQFF
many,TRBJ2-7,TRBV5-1,CASSISVEPDYEQYF
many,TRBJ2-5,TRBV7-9,CASSQTSGSYQETQYF